The rows below give T cell receptor beta chains drawn from one sample of a study of CD8 T cells in Susac syndrome. TCRdb processed the immunoSEQ multiplex PCR reads anew with MiXCR; each CDR3 protein has one entry. Of 250,000 to 300,000 distinct CDR3 sequences in the sample, roughly 85% were seen once. The specimen was CD8+ T cells from PBMCs. The origin of the receptors is a human donor with multiple sclerosis. CDR3s include the opening cysteine and the closing phenylalanine or tryptophan. A D gene is named only where the DNA matches it firmly. Clone size is given for some rows only: seen once, a few or many times, or a class if the clone is expanded.

V gene	D gene	J gene	clone size	CDR3 DNA	CDR3 protein
TRBV12-3/TRBV12-4	.	TRBJ1-1	.	TGTGCCAGCAGTTTCACCAAGGGACATGAAGCTTTCTTT	CASSFTKGHEAFF
TRBV24-1	.	TRBJ2-7	.	TGTGCCACCAGTGATGCGGGGTCAGGATACGAGCAGTACTTC	CATSDAGSGYEQYF
TRBV20-1	TRBD1	TRBJ2-3	.	TGCAGTGCTAGAGTTCCAGGGGGCTTGACAGATACGCAGTATTTT	CSARVPGGLTDTQYF
TRBV11-2	.	TRBJ1-1	.	TGTGCCAGCAGCACTCAACTAAGGACCCTCGGAACTGAAGCTTTCTTT	CASSTQLRTLGTEAFF
TRBV7-9	.	TRBJ1-4	.	TGTGCCAGCAGCTTATCCCGGACAGAAGTTAATGAAAAACTGTTTTTT	CASSLSRTEVNEKLFF
TRBV20-1	.	TRBJ2-3	.	TGCAGTGCTAGAAAGTGGGAGGCGGGGATCACAGATACGCAGTATTTT	CSARKWEAGITDTQYF
TRBV19	.	TRBJ2-7	.	TGTGCCAGTAGATCCGGGGAAGCCTACGAGCAGTACTTC	CASRSGEAYEQYF
TRBV18	TRBD1	TRBJ1-1	.	TGTGCCAGCTCCCCGACAGGGGCTCAGGAGATGAACACTGAAGCTTTCTTT	CASSPTGAQEMNTEAFF
TRBV2	TRBD2	TRBJ2-3	.	TGTGCCAGCAGTGACCTAGCGGGAGTTGGGGGCACAGATACGCAGTATTTT	CASSDLAGVGGTDTQYF
TRBV7-9	.	TRBJ1-4	.	TGTGCCAGCAGCCTTCCGCCGGGCAGAAGCTTAAATGAAAAACTGTTTTTT	CASSLPPGRSLNEKLFF
TRBV24-1	TRBD1	TRBJ2-3	.	TGTGCCACCAGGGACAGGAGCACAGATACGCAGTATTTT	CATRDRSTDTQYF
TRBV7-9	.	TRBJ1-1	.	TGTGCCAGCAGCTCCCCGGGGCAGCTAAACACTGAAGCTTTCTTT	CASSSPGQLNTEAFF
TRBV6-5	.	TRBJ1-1	few	TGTGCCAGCAGTTACGGGGGATACACTGAAGCTTTCTTT	CASSYGGYTEAFF
TRBV29-1	.	TRBJ2-6	.	TGCAGCGTTTTTTCTGGGGCCAACGTCCTGACTTTC	CSVFSGANVLTF
TRBV30	TRBD1	TRBJ2-7	.	TGTGCCTGGAACAGGGGGATCGCCTACGAGCAGTACTTC	CAWNRGIAYEQYF
TRBV4-3	.	TRBJ1-2	.	TGCGCCAGCAGCCAAGATTGGGGGGGGAGTTATGGCTACACCTTC	CASSQDWGGSYGYTF
TRBV28	.	TRBJ1-1	.	TGTGCCAGCAGTTTTGGCAGGAGTAACACTGAAGCTTTCTTT	CASSFGRSNTEAFF
TRBV4-1	.	TRBJ2-1	.	TGCGCCAGCAGCCAAGAGGGCATGGAGAGGTTCTCCTACAATGAGCAGTTCTTC	CASSQEGMERFSYNEQFF
TRBV5-4	.	TRBJ2-4	.	TGTGCCAGCAGCCAGTGGGAGGTAAACATTCAGTACTTC	CASSQWEVNIQYF
TRBV19	.	TRBJ2-1	.	TGTGCCAGTAGTATGCAGGGAGACTACAATGAGCAGTTCTTC	CASSMQGDYNEQFF
TRBV20-1	TRBD1	TRBJ1-2	.	TGCAGTGCTGCCGGGACAGGGGACTATGGCTACACCTTC	CSAAGTGDYGYTF
TRBV4-3	TRBD2	TRBJ2-1	.	TGCGCCAGCAGCCAAACCACTAGCGGGGGAAACAATGAGCAGTTCTTC	CASSQTTSGGNNEQFF
TRBV20-1	TRBD2	TRBJ2-7	.	TGCAGTGCTATGACTAGCGGGGGATACTACGAGCAGTACTTC	CSAMTSGGYYEQYF
TRBV11-2	.	TRBJ1-1	.	TGTGCCAGCAGCCATTTTTGTGGGAACACTGAAGCTTTCTTT	CASSHFCGNTEAFF
TRBV30	.	TRBJ1-1	.	TGTGCCTGGAGCCCATACACTGAAGCTTTCTTT	CAWSPYTEAFF
TRBV28	.	TRBJ1-2	.	TGTGCCAGCAGGCAAACCGGGCGCTGGGATGGCTACACCTTC	CASRQTGRWDGYTF
TRBV24-1	.	TRBJ2-7	.	TGTGCCACCAGTGATTACAGAGACGAGCAGTACTTC	CATSDYRDEQYF